This passage covers 6 T cell receptor beta chains from one sample sequenced in a study of siplizumab effects on memory and regulatory T cells. TCRdb's table, derived via immunoSEQ multiplex PCR, lists solely in-frame clones and lacks some. The profile covers about 7,400 clones, with 60% to 75% appearing a single time and over 45% taken by the ten largest. Sample: effector memory CD8+ T cells sorted from blood. Sample subset: unstimulated CD8+ effector memory T cells. Receptor source: a human donor in good health.

The rearrangement uses TRBV7-9 and TRBJ2-7; D unclear. The CDR3 sequence is 12 residues long. Trimming cost V 0 bases and J 3 bases, with 3 bases left between them. Germline lookup yields CDR1 SEHNR and CDR2 FQNEAQ (reference sequence). DNA for the CDR3: TGTGCCAGCAGCTTAGCGGACTACGAGCAGTACTTC. Protein sequence: CASSLADYEQYF.

The V call is TRBV27, the J call TRBJ1-6; TRBD1 matches 8 bases. The CDR3 length is 13 residues. The germline CDR1 and CDR2 sequences are MNHEY and SMNVEV (reference sequence). Trimming at V came to 4 bases and at J to 10 bases, leaving 3 bases not matched to a gene. For the CDR3, the DNA is TGTGCCAGCAGTTCGGGACAGGCGTCACCCCTCCACTTT. Translating it yields CASSSGQASPLHF.

This clone was observed a few times. The rearrangement joins TRBV9 to TRBJ2-7, with TRBD2 identical over 9 bases. From germline, CDR1 is SGDLS and CDR2 YYNGEE. V was pared by 6 bases and J by 4 bases, with 14 bases of the junction left unmatched. The CDR3 spans 16 residues. The CDR3 region has the DNA TGTGCCAGCAAACTCCGGGGCGGGAGGGTGGTATACGAGCAGTACTTC. Its translation is CASKLRGGRVVYEQYF.

The chain joins TRBV7-8 to TRBJ2-1; D may match TRBD1 or TRBD2 (5 bases each). This CDR3 comprises 15 residues. Germline V lookup: CDR1 SGHVS, CDR2 FQNEAQ. Trimming took 4 bases from V and 3 from J, leaving 13 bases between them. The CDR3 DNA sequence: TGTGCCAGCAGCTATTACGGGACGGACTACAATGAGCAGTTCTTC. This sequence encodes CASSYYGTDYNEQFF. The full variable domain, in which reference TRBV7-8 and TRBJ2-1 provide the parts outside the CDR3, is GAGVSQSPRYKVAKRGQDVALRCDPISGHVSLFWYQQALGQGPEFLTYFQNEAQLDKSGLPSDRFFAERPEGSVSTLKIQRTQQEDSAVYLCASSYYGTDYNEQFFGPGTRLTVL.

The rearrangement uses TRBV2 and TRBJ2-7; weak D call: TRBD2 (5 bases). The ends were cut back, 4 bases at V and 1 base at J, with 11 bases in the middle. This CDR3 has 14 amino acids. CDR1 and CDR2 (germline): SNHLY, FYNNEI. The CDR3 nucleotides are TGTGCCAGCAGTGCCGGGGATCTTTCCTACGAGCAGTACTTC. It translates to CASSAGDLSYEQYF.

The chain links TRBV30 to TRBJ1-1; D gene ambiguous. Per the germline V gene, CDR1 is GTSNPN and CDR2 is SVGIG (reference sequence). V lost 4 bases and J lost 4, with 16 bases in between. The length of the CDR3 is 14 residues. CDR3: CAWTPYFSGTEAFF. The CDR3 region has the DNA TGTGCCTGGACCCCATATTTTAGTGGCACTGAAGCTTTCTTT. The full variable domain, with the rest looked up from reference TRBV30 and TRBJ1-1, is SQTIHQWPATLVQPVGSPLSLECTVEGTSNPNLYWYRQAAGRGLQLLFYSVGIGQISSEVPQNLSASRPQDRQFILSSKKLLLSDSGFYLCAWTPYFSGTEAFFGQGTRLTVV.